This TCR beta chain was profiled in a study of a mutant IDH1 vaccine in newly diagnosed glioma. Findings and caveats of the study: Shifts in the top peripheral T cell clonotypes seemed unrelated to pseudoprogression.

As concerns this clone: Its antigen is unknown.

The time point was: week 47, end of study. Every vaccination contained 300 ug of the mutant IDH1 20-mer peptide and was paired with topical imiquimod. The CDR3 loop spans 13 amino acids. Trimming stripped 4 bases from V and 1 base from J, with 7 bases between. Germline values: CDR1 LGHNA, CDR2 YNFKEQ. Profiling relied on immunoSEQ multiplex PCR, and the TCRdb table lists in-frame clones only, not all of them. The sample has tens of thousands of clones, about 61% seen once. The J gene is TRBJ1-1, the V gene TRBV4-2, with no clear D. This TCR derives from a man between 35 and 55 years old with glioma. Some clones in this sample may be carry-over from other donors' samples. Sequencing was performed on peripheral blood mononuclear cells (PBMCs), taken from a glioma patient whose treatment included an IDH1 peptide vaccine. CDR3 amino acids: CASSPSGNTEAFF. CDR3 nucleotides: TGTGCCAGCAGCCCCTCGGGGAACACTGAAGCTTTCTTT.